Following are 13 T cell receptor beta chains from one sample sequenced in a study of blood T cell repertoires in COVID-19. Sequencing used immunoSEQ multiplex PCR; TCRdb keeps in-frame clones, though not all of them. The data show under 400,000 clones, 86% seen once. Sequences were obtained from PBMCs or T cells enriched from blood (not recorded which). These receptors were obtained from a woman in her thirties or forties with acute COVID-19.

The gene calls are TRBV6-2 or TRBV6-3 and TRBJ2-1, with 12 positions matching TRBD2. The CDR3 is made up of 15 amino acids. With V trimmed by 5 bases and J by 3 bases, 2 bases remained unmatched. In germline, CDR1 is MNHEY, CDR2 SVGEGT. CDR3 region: CASSATSGSYNEQFF. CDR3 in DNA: TGTGCCAGCAGTGCGACTAGCGGGAGCTACAATGAGCAGTTCTTC.

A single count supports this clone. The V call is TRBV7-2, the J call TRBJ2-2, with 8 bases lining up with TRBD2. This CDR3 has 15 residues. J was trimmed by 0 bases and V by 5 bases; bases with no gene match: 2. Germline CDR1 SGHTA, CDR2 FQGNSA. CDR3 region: CASSISGANTGELFF. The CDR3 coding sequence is TGTGCCAGCAGCATTAGCGGGGCGAACACCGGGGAGCTGTTTTTT.

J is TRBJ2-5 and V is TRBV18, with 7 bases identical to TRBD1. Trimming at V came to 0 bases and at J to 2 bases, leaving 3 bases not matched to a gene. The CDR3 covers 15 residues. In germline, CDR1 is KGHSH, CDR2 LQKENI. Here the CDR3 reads CASSPPRTGQETQYF. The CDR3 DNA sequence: TGTGCCAGCTCACCACCAAGGACAGGACAAGAGACCCAGTACTTC.

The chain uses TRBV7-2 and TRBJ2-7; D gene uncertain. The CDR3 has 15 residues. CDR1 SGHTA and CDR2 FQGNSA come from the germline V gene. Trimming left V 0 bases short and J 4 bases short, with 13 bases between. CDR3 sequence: CASSLAGDKQYEQYF. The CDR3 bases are TGTGCCAGCAGCTTAGCTGGTGACAAACAGTACGAGCAGTACTTC.

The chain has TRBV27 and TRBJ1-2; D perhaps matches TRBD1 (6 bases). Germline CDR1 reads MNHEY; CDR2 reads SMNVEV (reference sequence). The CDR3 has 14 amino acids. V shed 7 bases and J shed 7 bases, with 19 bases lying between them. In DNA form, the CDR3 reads TGTGCCAGCAAGCACAGGGCTGTTCCTGGTGGCTACACCTTC. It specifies CASKHRAVPGGYTF.

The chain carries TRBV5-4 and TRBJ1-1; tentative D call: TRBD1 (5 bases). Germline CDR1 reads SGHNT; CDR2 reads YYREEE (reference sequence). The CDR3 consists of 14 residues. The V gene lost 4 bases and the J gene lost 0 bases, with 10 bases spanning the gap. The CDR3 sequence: CASSGGGMNTEAFF. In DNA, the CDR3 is TGTGCCAGCAGCGGCGGGGGGATGAACACTGAAGCTTTCTTT.

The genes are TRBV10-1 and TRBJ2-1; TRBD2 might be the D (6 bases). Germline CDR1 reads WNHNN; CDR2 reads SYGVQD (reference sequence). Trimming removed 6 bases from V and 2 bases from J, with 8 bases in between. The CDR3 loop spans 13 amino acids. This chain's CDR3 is CASRTGAYNEQFF. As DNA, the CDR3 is TGCGCCAGCAGGACGGGAGCCTACAATGAGCAGTTCTTC.

The CDR3 DNA follows: TGTGCCAGCAGTCCCGGACAGGGGTTGACGGCAGATACGCAGTATTTT. As protein: CASSPGQGLTADTQYF. The chain recombines TRBV28 with TRBJ2-3, with 9 bases identical to TRBD1. CDR3 length equals 16 residues. From germline, CDR1 is MDHEN and CDR2 SYDVKM. The V segment lost 5 bases and the J segment 4 bases; nucleotides outside the gene matches: 10.

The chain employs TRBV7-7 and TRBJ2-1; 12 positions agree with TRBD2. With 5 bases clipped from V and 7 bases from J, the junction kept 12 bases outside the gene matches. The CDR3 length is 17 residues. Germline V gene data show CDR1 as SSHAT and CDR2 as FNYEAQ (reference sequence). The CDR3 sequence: CASSHHNGLAGQNEQFF. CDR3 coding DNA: TGTGCCAGCAGCCACCATAACGGACTAGCGGGGCAGAATGAGCAGTTCTTC.

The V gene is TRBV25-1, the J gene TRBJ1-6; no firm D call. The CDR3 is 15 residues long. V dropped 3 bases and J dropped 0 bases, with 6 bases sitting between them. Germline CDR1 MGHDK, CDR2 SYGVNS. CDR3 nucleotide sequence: TGTGCCAGCAGTGATACTAGCTCCTATAATTCACCCCTCCACTTT. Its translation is CASSDTSSYNSPLHF.

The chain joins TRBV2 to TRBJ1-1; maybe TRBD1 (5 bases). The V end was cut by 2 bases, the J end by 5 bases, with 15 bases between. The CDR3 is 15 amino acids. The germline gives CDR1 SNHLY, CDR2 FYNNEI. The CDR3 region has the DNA TGTGCCAGCAGTGAAAGTTTCGGGGGGATTACTGAAGCTTTCTTT. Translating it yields CASSESFGGITEAFF.

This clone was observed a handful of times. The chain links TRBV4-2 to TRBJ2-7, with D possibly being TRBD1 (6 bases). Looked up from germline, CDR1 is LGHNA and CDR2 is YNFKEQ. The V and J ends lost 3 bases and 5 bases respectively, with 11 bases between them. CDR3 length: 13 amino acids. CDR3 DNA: TGTGCCAGCAGCCAGGCCAGGGGAGACGAGCAGTACTTC. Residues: CASSQARGDEQYF.

The chain's CDR3 is CASSQRQINEQFF. The CDR3 nucleotides are TGTGCCAGCAGCCAACGTCAGATCAATGAGCAGTTCTTC. The chain is built from TRBV11-2 and TRBJ2-1; D unresolved. CDR1 and CDR2 (germline): SGHAT, FQNNGV. This CDR3 is built from 13 residues. V was trimmed by 5 bases and J by 6 bases, leaving 11 bases between them.